What follows describes a single TCR beta chain. The sample is drawn from a study of technical replicates of blood from several donors. Profiling relied on immunoSEQ multiplex PCR, and the TCRdb table lists in-frame clones only, not all of them. The sample holds about 82,000 clones; nearly 96% are singletons and the top ten take 0.37%. The sample consisted of T cells isolated from PBMCs. The sequence was obtained from a human donor in good health.

CDR3 bases: TGTGCCAGCAGCTTATGGGGGGACAGGGGGGCAGATGGCTACACCTTC. Protein product: CASSLWGDRGADGYTF. The V and J genes are TRBV7-2 and TRBJ1-2; the match to TRBD1 covers 11 bases. The CDR3 length is 16 residues. The junction had 8 bases not matched to a gene; V was cut back by 2 bases and J by 6 bases. The germline CDR1 and CDR2 sequences are SGHTA and FQGNSA.